Sequencing of this T cell receptor beta chain was carried out in a study of blood T cell repertoires in COVID-19. The wider study: The study drew acute and convalescent COVID-19 samples from the United States, Italy and Spain. T cells, B-cell-depleted T cells, or PBMCs supplied cDNA or gDNA.

In the original workflow: Estimation of nucleated cell counts relied on the amplification of reference gene primers. Profiled with immunoSEQ multiplex PCR; TCRdb holds only in-frame clones, not every one. V and J calls and clone size follow that table, whereas D and trimming were derived from the DNA. The data hold more than 150,000 clones, with 70% to 90% observed a single time. Trimming shortened V by 6 bases and J by 5 bases, and 19 bases separated the two germline ends. CDR3 length: 15 residues. CDR1 is LNHDA and CDR2 is SQIVND in the germline V gene (reference sequence). The chain uses TRBV19 and TRBJ2-5; weak D call: TRBD1 (6 bases). This receptor was obtained from a man between 50 and 59 years old with active or convalescent COVID-19. Sample: peripheral blood. Here the CDR3 DNA reads TGTGCCAGTAGGACAGATACCCAGGGGATGGAGACCCAGTACTTC. Translated: CASRTDTQGMETQYF. Full variable domain (missing parts from reference TRBV19 and TRBJ2-5): DGGITQSPKYLFRKEGQNVTLSCEQNLNHDAMYWYRQDPGQGLRLIYYSQIVNDFQKGDIAEGYSVSREKKESFPLTVTSAQKNPTAFYLCASRTDTQGMETQYFGPGTRLLVL.